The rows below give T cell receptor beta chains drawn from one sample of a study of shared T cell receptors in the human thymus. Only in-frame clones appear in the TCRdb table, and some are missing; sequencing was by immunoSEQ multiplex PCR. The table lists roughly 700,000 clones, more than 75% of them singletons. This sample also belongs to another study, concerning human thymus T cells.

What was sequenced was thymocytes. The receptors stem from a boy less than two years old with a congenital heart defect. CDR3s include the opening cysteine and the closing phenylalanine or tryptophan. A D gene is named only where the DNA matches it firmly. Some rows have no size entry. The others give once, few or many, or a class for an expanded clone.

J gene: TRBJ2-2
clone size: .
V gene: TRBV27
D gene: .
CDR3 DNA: TGTGCCAGCAGGGCACCTCAGAACACCGGGGAGCTGTTTTTT
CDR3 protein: CASRAPQNTGELFF

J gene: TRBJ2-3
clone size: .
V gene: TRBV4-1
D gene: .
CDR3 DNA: TGCGCCAGCAGCCCGGGAAAGTGCGGAGGGCCCACAGATACGCAGTATTTT
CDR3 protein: CASSPGKCGGPTDTQYF

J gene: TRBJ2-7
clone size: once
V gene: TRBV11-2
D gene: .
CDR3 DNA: TGTGCCAGCAGCTACTCAGCGTCCTACGAGCAGTACTTC
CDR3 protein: CASSYSASYEQYF

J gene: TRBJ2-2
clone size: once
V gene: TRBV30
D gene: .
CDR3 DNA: TGTGCCTGGAGTGTTCGGGGGGCTGATCACAACACCGGGGAGCTGTTTTTT
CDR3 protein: CAWSVRGADHNTGELFF

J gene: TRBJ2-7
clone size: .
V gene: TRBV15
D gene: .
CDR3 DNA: TGTGCCACCAGCCAGGGAGGCCAAGACGAGCAGTACTTC
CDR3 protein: CATSQGGQDEQYF

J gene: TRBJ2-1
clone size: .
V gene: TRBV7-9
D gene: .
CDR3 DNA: TGTGCCAGCAGCCGGGACTCTCCATACAATGAGCAGTTCTTC
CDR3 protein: CASSRDSPYNEQFF

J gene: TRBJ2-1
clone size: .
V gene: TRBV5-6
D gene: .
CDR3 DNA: TGTGCCAGCAGCTTGAAGGGGTGCTCCTACAATGAGCAGTTCTTC
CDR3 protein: CASSLKGCSYNEQFF

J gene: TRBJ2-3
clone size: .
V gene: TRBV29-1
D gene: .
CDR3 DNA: TGCAGCGCCCCCACATTGGACTTTTATAGCACAGATACGCAGTATTTT
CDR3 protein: CSAPTLDFYSTDTQYF

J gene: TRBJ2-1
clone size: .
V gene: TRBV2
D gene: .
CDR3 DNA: TGTGCCAGCAGAGAGCTAGCGTCCAACAATGAGCAGTTCTTC
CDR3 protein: CASRELASNNEQFF

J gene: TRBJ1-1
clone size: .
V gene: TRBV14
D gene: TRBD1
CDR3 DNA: TGTGCCAGCAGCTCCCCGACAGGGGGGGGTACTGAAGCTTTCTTT
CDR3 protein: CASSSPTGGGTEAFF

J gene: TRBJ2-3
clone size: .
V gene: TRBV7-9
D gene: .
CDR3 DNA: TGTGCCAGCGGAGCCCCCCTGGGACTTCCGAAAAGGGATACGCAGTATTTT
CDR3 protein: CASGAPLGLPKRDTQYF

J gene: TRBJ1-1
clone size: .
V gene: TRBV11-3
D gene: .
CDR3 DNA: TGTGCCAGCAGCGGGGGCATACGTCTCGATGGAACTGAAGCTTTCTTT
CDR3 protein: CASSGGIRLDGTEAFF

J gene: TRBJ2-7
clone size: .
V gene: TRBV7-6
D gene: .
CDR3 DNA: TGTGCCAGCAGCTTAAGCGGAGCCTACGAGCAGTACTTC
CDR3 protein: CASSLSGAYEQYF

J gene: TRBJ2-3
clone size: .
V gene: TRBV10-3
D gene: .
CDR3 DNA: TGTGCTGCGGGCGTATTGAACACAGATACGCAGTATTTT
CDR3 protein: CAAGVLNTDTQYF

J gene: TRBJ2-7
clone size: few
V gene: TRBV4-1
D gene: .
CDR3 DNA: TGCGCCAGCAGCCAAGATCCTACGGTCGAGTCCTACGAGCAGTACTTC
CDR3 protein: CASSQDPTVESYEQYF

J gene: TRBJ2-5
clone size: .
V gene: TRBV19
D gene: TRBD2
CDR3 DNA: TGTGCCAGTAGTATAGGCGGGACTAGCGGGAGGAGGGAGACCCAGTACTTC
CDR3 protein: CASSIGGTSGRRETQYF

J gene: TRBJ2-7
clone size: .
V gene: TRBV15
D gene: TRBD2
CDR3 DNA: TGTGCCACCAGCAGAGATCCAAACGGGGAGGGCCACCACGAGCAGTACTTC
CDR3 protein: CATSRDPNGEGHHEQYF

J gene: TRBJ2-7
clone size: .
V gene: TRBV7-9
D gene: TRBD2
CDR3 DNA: TGTGCCAGCAGCTTATCGGGCGGGAGGGCCCCCTACGAGCAGTACTTC
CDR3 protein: CASSLSGGRAPYEQYF

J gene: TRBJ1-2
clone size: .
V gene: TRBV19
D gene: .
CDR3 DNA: TGTGCCAGTAGTAACCCACCAGGGGCAGCTAACTATGGCTACACCTTC
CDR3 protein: CASSNPPGAANYGYTF

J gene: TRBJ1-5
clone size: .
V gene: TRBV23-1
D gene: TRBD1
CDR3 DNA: TGCGCCAGCAGTCAACAGGGGGACCAGCCCCAGCATTTT
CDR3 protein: CASSQQGDQPQHF

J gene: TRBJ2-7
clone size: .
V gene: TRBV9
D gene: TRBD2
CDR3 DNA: TGTGCCAGCAGCGTAGGTAGCGGGAGCTCCTACGAGCAGTACTTC
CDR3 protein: CASSVGSGSSYEQYF

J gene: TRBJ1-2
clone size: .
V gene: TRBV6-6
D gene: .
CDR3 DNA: TGTGCCAGCAGTTATCCGCGGTGGGGGGACTATGGCTACACCTTC
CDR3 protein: CASSYPRWGDYGYTF

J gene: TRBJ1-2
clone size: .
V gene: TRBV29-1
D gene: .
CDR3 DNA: TGCAGCGTGGACAGCTATGGCTACACCTTC
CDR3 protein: CSVDSYGYTF

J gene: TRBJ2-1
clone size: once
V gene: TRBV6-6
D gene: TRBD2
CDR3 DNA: TGTGCCAGCTGGGCGGGCCTAGCGGAATACAATGAGCAGTTCTTC
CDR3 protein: CASWAGLAEYNEQFF

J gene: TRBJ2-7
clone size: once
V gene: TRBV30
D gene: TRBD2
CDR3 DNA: TGTGCCTGGAGTGTGGATAGCGGGACCCTGTCAGCGGTTTACGAGCAGTACTTC
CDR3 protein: CAWSVDSGTLSAVYEQYF

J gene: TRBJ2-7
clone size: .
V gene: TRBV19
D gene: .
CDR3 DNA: TGTGCCAGTAGTGCGGAGAGCACGCAACCTTACGAGCAGTACTTC
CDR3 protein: CASSAESTQPYEQYF

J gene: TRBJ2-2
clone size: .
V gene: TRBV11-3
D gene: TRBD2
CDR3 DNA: TGTGCCAGCAGCCATCGGGGGGGAGGCGGTACCGGGGAGCTGTTTTTT
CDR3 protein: CASSHRGGGGTGELFF

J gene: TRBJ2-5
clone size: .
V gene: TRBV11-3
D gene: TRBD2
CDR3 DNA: TGTGCCAGCAGCTTAGCGGGAGGGTCAGAGACCCAGTACTTC
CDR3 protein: CASSLAGGSETQYF

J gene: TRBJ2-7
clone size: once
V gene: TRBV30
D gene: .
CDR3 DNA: TGTGCCTGGAGGGCCAGGGTGGGCTACGAGCAGTACTTC
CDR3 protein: CAWRARVGYEQYF

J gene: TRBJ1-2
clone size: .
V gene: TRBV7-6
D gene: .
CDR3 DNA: TGTGCCAGCAGCTTAGAGGTGGGGCCGGGCAACAACTATGGCTACACCTTC
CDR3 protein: CASSLEVGPGNNYGYTF

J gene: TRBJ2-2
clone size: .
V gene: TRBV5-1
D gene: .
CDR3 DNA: TGCGCCAGCAGCTTGGCCGACACCGGGGAGCTGTTTTTT
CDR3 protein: CASSLADTGELFF

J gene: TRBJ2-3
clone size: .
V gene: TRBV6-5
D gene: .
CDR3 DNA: TGTGCCAGCAGTTCCAGTCAGCCGGGAACAGATACGCAGTATTTT
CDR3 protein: CASSSSQPGTDTQYF

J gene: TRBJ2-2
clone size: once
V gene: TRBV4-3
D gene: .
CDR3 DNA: TGCGCCAGCAGCCATTCCCGGGACAAAAACACCGGGGAGCTGTTTTTT
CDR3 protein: CASSHSRDKNTGELFF

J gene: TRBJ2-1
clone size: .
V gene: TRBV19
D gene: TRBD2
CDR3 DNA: TGTGCCAGTAGTATAGGACCGACTAGCGGGAGAGTGAATGAGCAGTTCTTC
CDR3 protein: CASSIGPTSGRVNEQFF

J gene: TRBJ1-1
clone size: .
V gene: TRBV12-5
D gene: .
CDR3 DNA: TGTGCTAGTGGTTTGGAACCCGGAGGGTGTGGAACTGAAGCTTTCTTT
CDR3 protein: CASGLEPGGCGTEAFF

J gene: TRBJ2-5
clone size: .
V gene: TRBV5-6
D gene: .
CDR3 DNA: TGTGCCAGCAGCTTTGAGGAAGATTTGGCCCAGTACTTC
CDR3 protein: CASSFEEDLAQYF

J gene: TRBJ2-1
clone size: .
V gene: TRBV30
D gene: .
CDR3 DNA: TGTGCCTGGACAGGGCAGGGGGGCAATGAGCAGTTCTTC
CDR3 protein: CAWTGQGGNEQFF

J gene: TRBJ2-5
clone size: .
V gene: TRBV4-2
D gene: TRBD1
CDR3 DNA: TGTGCCAGCAGCCAAGAAGAGACAGGGGTTCCGGAGACCCAGTACTTC
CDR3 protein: CASSQEETGVPETQYF

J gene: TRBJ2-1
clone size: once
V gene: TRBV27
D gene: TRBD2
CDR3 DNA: TGTGCCAGCAGTTATAGCGGGGGGCATGAGCAGTTCTTC
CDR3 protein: CASSYSGGHEQFF

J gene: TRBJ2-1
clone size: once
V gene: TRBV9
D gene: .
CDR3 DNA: TGTGCCAGTGGAGGGAGCCACAATGAGCAGTTCTTC
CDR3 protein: CASGGSHNEQFF

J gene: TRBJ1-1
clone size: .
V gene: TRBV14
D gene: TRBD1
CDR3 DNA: TGTGCCAGCAGGAAGGACAGGGAGCGAAACACTGAAGCTTTCTTT
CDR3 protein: CASRKDRERNTEAFF

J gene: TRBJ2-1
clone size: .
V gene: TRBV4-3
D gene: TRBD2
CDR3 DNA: TGCGCCAGCAGCCAAGATGGGCTAGCGGGAGACGAGCAGTTCTTC
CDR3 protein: CASSQDGLAGDEQFF

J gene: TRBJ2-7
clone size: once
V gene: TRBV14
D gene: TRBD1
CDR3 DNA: TGTGCCAGCACCCTACAGGGGTCTTACGAGCAGTACTTC
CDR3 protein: CASTLQGSYEQYF

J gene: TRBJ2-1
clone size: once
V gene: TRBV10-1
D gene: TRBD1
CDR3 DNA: TGCGCCAGCAGTGATTCGGACAGGGGGAAAAATGAGCAGTTCTTC
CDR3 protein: CASSDSDRGKNEQFF

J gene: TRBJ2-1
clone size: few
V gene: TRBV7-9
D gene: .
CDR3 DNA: TGTGCCAGCACCTCCCCCTCTAGGGAGCAGTTCTTC
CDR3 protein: CASTSPSREQFF

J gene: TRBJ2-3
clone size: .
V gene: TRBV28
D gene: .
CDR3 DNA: TGTGCCAGCAGTCCCGACTGGTCGGGTCCCGGTGGGGATACGCAGTATTTT
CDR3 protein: CASSPDWSGPGGDTQYF

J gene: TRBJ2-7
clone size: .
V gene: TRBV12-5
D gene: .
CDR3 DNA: TGTGCTAGTGGTTTGGTACTAAGCAGTAACTACGAGCAGTACTTC
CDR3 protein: CASGLVLSSNYEQYF

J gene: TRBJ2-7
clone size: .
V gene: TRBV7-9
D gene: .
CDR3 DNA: TGTGCCAGCAGCTCGAGCAAAGGCGGGGTGAGCTCCTACGAGCAGTACTTC
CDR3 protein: CASSSSKGGVSSYEQYF